This T cell receptor beta chain was obtained from a study of T cells in Graves' hyperthyroidism and ophthalmopathy. Study overall: Before any treatment, at initial diagnosis, peripheral blood was collected.

This clonotype has just a few counts. Graves' hyperthyroidism without ophthalmopathy progression within 18 months was termed stable. The CDR3 extends over 18 amino acids. CDR1 and CDR2 (germline): DFQATT, SNEGSKA (reference sequence). The junction had 16 bases not matched to a gene; V was cut back by 5 bases and J by 1 base. Amplification targeted TCR beta CDR3 regions from RNA transcripts. HTBI primers drove first-round RT-PCR of the TCR CDR3. A single record per CDR3 protein comes from TCRdb applying MiXCR to the multiplex PCR reads. The sample shows a few hundred thousand distinct CDR3 sequences, approximately 14% of them seen only once.

Sequences were obtained from blood. The source of this sequence is a woman between 25 and 40 years old with Graves' hyperthyroidism. The chain uses TRBV20-1 and TRBJ1-4, with TRBD1 matching 7 bases. The CDR3 loop is CSAAPPQGGAITNEKLFF. For the CDR3, the DNA is TGCAGTGCTGCCCCACCTCAGGGGGGGGCTATAACTAATGAAAAACTGTTTTTT.